The clone carrying this T cell receptor (beta chain) was observed a few times. Generated by immunoSEQ multiplex PCR, the TCRdb table keeps only in-frame clones and is missing some. The sample shows approximately 640,000 clones, about 90% of them seen only once. This sample was included in a study of shared clonotypes between healthy human individuals. V trimming: 5 bases; J trimming: 4 bases; junction bases outside the gene matches: 9. This CDR3 spans 15 amino acids. From germline, CDR1 is SNHLY and CDR2 FYNNEI. V usage is TRBV2 and J usage is TRBJ2-7; 9 nucleotides line up with TRBD1. The sequence was obtained from a man aged 18 to 29 in good health. Some clones in this sample may be carry-over from other donors' samples. The sequenced sample consisted of memory CD8+ T cells from PBMCs. The sample's subset: CD45RO+ cells pooled with CCR7-negative TemRA cells. CDR3 coding DNA: TGTGCCAGCAGTATGGGGCCTGGACAGGGGTACGAGCAGTACTTC. Translation: CASSMGPGQGYEQYF.